This is a list of T cell receptor beta chains from one sample in a study of CD8 T cells in ankylosing spondylitis. Using its own MiXCR run on the 5' RACE reads, TCRdb lists one record per CDR3 protein. This table holds 350,000 to 450,000 distinct CDR3 sequences, roughly 20% found once. The sequenced material came from blood, either unsorted or a sorted T cell fraction (not recorded which). The receptor source for this set is a male donor with ankylosing spondylitis or in good health (not recorded which). Each CDR3 is given with its conserved first and last residue. The D gene is left open where the match is weak. Rows give clone size only sometimes, using once, few, many, or a class for an expanded clone.

J gene	CDR3 length	D gene	V gene	clone size	CDR3 protein	CDR3 DNA
TRBJ1-1	14	-	TRBV6-1	-	CASSSVHAPSEAFF	TGTGCCAGCAGCTCGGTCCATGCGCCTTCTGAAGCTTTCTTT
TRBJ2-5	16	-	TRBV9	-	CASSDHPGGPQETQYF	TGTGCCAGCAGCGACCACCCCGGGGGTCCACAAGAGACCCAGTACTTC
TRBJ2-1	15	-	TRBV2	few	CASSEVVSSYNEQFF	TGTGCCAGCAGTGAGGTGGTTAGCTCGTACAATGAGCAGTTCTTC
TRBJ2-1	16	TRBD1	TRBV29-1	-	CSVEDSNRGACNEQFF	TGCAGCGTTGAAGATAGCAACAGGGGGGCCTGCAATGAGCAGTTCTTC
TRBJ2-1	12	TRBD2	TRBV24-1	-	CATWGGVGEQFF	TGTGCCACCTGGGGAGGGGTAGGTGAGCAGTTCTTC
TRBJ2-1	18	TRBD2	TRBV4-1	-	CASSLLPTAGVGRYEQFF	TGCGCCAGCAGCCTCCTCCCGACAGCGGGGGTCGGTAGGTATGAGCAGTTCTTC
TRBJ2-7	13	-	TRBV30	few	CAWRARGSYEQYF	TGTGCCTGGAGAGCGAGGGGGTCCTACGAGCAGTACTTC
TRBJ2-2	15	TRBD2	TRBV4-2	few	CASSHTSGGAGELFF	TGTGCCAGCAGCCACACTAGCGGGGGGGCCGGGGAGCTGTTTTTT
TRBJ2-7	18	TRBD1	TRBV10-3	many	CAISEPEIRTGGSYEQYF	TGTGCCATCAGTGAGCCCGAAATCCGGACAGGGGGCTCCTACGAGCAGTACTTC
TRBJ2-7	13	-	TRBV6-5	-	CASSYGQGNEQYF	TGTGCCAGCAGTTACGGGCAGGGCAACGAGCAGTACTTC
TRBJ2-7	13	-	TRBV7-9	few	CASSGSGTYEQYF	TGTGCCAGCAGCGGATCGGGGACCTACGAGCAGTACTTC
TRBJ2-3	15	-	TRBV10-2	-	CASRETGRFTDTQYF	TGCGCCAGCAGGGAAACCGGACGGTTCACAGATACGCAGTATTTT
TRBJ2-1	13	-	TRBV16	few	CASSQSWVDEQFF	TGTGCCAGCAGCCAATCATGGGTGGATGAGCAGTTCTTC
TRBJ2-2	15	-	TRBV27	few	CASSLPDWNTGELFF	TGTGCCAGCAGTTTACCCGACTGGAACACCGGGGAGCTGTTTTTT
TRBJ2-1	11	-	TRBV28	few	CASSWVNEQFF	TGTGCCAGCAGCTGGGTTAATGAGCAGTTCTTC
TRBJ2-7	15	-	TRBV20-1	-	CSAIPLAGSSYEQYF	TGCAGTGCCATACCCTTGGCGGGGAGCTCCTACGAGCAGTACTTC
TRBJ2-5	16	-	TRBV3-1	-	CASSQEPPGAGETQYF	TGTGCCAGCAGCCAAGAACCCCCCGGGGCGGGAGAGACCCAGTACTTC
TRBJ2-2	13	-	TRBV29-1	-	CSVETGSTRELFF	TGCAGCGTTGAAACGGGGTCGACCAGGGAGCTGTTTTTT
TRBJ2-7	11	-	TRBV29-1	many	CSALDSYEQYF	TGCAGCGCCCTGGACAGCTACGAGCAGTACTTC
TRBJ1-2	15	-	TRBV2	-	CASSEGVGSNYGYTF	TGTGCCAGCAGTGAAGGAGTAGGGTCGAACTATGGCTACACCTTC
TRBJ1-6	17	-	TRBV27	-	CASSLYRAGSYNSPLHF	TGTGCCAGCAGTCTTTACAGGGCGGGCTCCTATAATTCACCCCTCCACTTT
TRBJ2-3	15	-	TRBV6-1	few	CASSESGRGADTQYF	TGTGCCAGCAGTGAGTCTGGCAGGGGCGCAGATACGCAGTATTTT
TRBJ2-1	11	-	TRBV12-3/TRBV12-4	many	CASRAGLEQFF	TGTGCCAGCAGGGCAGGGCTGGAGCAGTTCTTC
TRBJ1-1	16	-	TRBV12-3/TRBV12-4	-	CASSSFLSGWGTEAFF	TGTGCCAGCAGCTCTTTCCTCTCAGGGTGGGGCACTGAAGCTTTCTTT
TRBJ2-1	16	TRBD2	TRBV28	few	CASSSQMSGTYNEQFF	TGTGCCAGCAGTTCCCAAATGAGCGGGACCTACAATGAGCAGTTCTTC
TRBJ1-6	15	-	TRBV21-1	-	CASSYTATNFSPLHF	TGTGCCAGCAGCTACACGGCTACTAACTTTTCACCCCTCCACTTT
TRBJ2-2	12	-	TRBV29-1	-	CSVVGGYGELFF	TGCAGCGTTGTAGGGGGTTACGGGGAGCTGTTTTTT
TRBJ1-2	14	-	TRBV7-9	few	CASSSRDMPYGYTF	TGTGCCAGCAGCTCCCGAGACATGCCCTATGGCTACACCTTC
TRBJ2-1	16	-	TRBV3-1	few	CASSQVRGPAYNEQFF	TGTGCCAGCAGCCAAGTGCGGGGGCCTGCCTACAATGAGCAGTTCTTC
TRBJ2-3	15	-	TRBV12-3/TRBV12-4	-	CASSPERGGPDTQYF	TGTGCCAGCAGCCCAGAGAGGGGTGGGCCAGATACGCAGTATTTT
TRBJ2-7	14	TRBD1	TRBV6-2/TRBV6-3	few	CASSTYRGGYEQYF	TGTGCCAGCAGTACCTACAGGGGTGGTTACGAGCAGTACTTC